This T cell receptor beta chain derives from a study of control samples from healthy donors and cancer patients (TCRdb year 2020). Remarks on this clone: This receptor's antigen is unknown. The input lacks base qualities; no much larger clone sits a single base away.

Measured from the cysteine to the phenylalanine, the CDR3 is 16 residues long. Just the 48-base CDR3 DNA is kept, in frame starting at base 1. CDR1 is given as SGHDT and CDR2 as YYEEEE, both from the germline V gene. Trimming takes 2 bases off V and 6 bases off J; junction bases not matched to a gene: 8. The method was the immunoSEQ multiplex PCR assay. TCRdb mirrors the immuneACCESS table, restricted to in-frame sequences. Some clones are absent from its copies; in checked studies, under half trace to an unresolved V gene, and the reason for the others is unknown. The sample has fewer than 90,000 clones on record, 70% to 90% of them singletons. Together, the top ten hold under 7.5% of the sample.

The TCR was taken from a woman between 50 and 59 years old in good health. The sample was blood. The chain is encoded by TRBV5-6 joined to TRBJ2-1, with 10 central nucleotides matching TRBD1. The nucleotide sequence reads TGTGCCAGCAGCTTTCCCGGGACAGGGGACCGCAATGAGCAGTTCTTC. This translates into CASSFPGTGDRNEQFF.